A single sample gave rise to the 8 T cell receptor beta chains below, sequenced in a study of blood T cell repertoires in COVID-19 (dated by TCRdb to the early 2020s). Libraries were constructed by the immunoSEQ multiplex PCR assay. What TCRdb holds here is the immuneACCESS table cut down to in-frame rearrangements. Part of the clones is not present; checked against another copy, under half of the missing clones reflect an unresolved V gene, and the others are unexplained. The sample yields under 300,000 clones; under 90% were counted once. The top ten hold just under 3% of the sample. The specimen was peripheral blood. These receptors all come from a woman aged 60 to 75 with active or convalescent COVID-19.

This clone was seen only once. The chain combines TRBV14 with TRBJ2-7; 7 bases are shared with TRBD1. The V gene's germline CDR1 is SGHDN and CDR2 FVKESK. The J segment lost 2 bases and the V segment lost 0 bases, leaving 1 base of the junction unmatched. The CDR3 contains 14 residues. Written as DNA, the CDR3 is TGTGCCAGCAGCCAAGAGAGGGGGCCCTACGAGCAGTACTTC. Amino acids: CASSQERGPYEQYF.

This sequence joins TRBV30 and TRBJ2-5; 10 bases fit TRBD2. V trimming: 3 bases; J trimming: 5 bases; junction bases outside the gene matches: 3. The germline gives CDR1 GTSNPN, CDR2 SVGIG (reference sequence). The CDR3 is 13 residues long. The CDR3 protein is CAWRTSGSETQYF. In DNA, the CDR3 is TGTGCCTGGAGGACTAGCGGGTCCGAGACCCAGTACTTC. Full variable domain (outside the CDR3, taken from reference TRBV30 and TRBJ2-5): SQTIHQWPATLVQPVGSPLSLECTVEGTSNPNLYWYRQAAGRGLQLLFYSVGIGQISSEVPQNLSASRPQDRQFILSSKKLLLSDSGFYLCAWRTSGSETQYFGPGTRLLVL.

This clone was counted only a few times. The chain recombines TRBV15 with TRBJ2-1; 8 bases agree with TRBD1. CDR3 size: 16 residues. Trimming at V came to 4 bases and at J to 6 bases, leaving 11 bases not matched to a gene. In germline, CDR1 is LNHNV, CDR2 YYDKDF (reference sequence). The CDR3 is CATSTYPQGARNEQFF. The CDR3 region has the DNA TGTGCCACCAGCACCTATCCCCAGGGGGCCCGCAATGAGCAGTTCTTC.

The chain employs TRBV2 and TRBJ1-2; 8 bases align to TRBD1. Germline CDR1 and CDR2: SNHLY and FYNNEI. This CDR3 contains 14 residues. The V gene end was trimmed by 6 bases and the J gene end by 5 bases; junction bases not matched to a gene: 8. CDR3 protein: CASSELGQGYGYTF. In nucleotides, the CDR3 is TGTGCCAGCAGCGAGTTAGGACAGGGATATGGCTACACCTTC.

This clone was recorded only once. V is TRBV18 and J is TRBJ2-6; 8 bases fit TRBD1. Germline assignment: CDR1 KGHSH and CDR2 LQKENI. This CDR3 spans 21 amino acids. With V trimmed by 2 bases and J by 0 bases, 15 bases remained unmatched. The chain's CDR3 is CASSPVDAGGWWDSGANVLTF. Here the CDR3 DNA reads TGTGCCAGCTCACCAGTTGACGCAGGGGGCTGGTGGGACTCTGGGGCCAACGTCCTGACTTTC. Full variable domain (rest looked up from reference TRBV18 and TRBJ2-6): NAGVMQNPRHLVRRRGQEARLRCSPMKGHSHVYWYRQLPEEGLKFMVYLQKENIIDESGMPKERFSAEFPKEGPSILRIQQVVRGDSAAYFCASSPVDAGGWWDSGANVLTFGAGSRLTVL.

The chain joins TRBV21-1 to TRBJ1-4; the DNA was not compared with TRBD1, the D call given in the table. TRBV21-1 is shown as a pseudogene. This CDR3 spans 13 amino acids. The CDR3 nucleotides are TGTGCCAGCAGCTCTCCCCCAGTTGAAAAACTGTTTTTT. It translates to CASSSPPVEKLFF.

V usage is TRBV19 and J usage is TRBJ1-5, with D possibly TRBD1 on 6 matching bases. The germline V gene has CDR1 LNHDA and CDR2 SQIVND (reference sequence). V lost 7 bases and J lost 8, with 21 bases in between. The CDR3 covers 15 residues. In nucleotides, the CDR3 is TGTGCCAGTACCTCCTTGGACGGTTCAGGGGAGCCCCAGCATTTT. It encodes CASTSLDGSGEPQHF. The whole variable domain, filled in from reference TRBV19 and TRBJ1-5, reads DGGITQSPKYLFRKEGQNVTLSCEQNLNHDAMYWYRQDPGQGLRLIYYSQIVNDFQKGDIAEGYSVSREKKESFPLTVTSAQKNPTAFYLCASTSLDGSGEPQHFGDGTRLSIL.

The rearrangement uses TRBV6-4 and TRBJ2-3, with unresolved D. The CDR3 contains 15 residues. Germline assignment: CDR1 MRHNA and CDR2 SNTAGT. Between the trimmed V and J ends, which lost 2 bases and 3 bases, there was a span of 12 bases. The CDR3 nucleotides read TGTGCCAGCAGTGACGGGCAGGCCACTACAGATACGCAGTATTTT. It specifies CASSDGQATTDTQYF.